This T cell receptor (beta chain) was found in a study of long-term antiretroviral therapy in people with HIV. The CDR3 extends over 14 amino acids. V lost 10 bases and J lost 4; bases outside the gene matches: 8. Germline lookup yields CDR1 ENHRY and CDR2 SYGVKD. Clinicians in the United States treated all participants with HIV. The assay used was immunoSEQ (version v3.0), run at survey level. Method: immunoSEQ multiplex PCR; TCRdb's copy keeps in-frame clones and lacks some. Of 10,000 to 15,000 clones in the sample, around 79% were seen once. The gene calls are TRBV10-3 and TRBJ2-7; 12 bases agree with TRBD2. The source is a man aged 35 to 55 with HIV. Source: unsorted PBMCs, taken 3 to 3.3 years before starting antiretroviral therapy. This CDR3 reads CATAPSGRDYEQYF. The CDR3 DNA is TGTGCCACCGCACCTAGCGGGAGGGATTACGAGCAGTACTTC.